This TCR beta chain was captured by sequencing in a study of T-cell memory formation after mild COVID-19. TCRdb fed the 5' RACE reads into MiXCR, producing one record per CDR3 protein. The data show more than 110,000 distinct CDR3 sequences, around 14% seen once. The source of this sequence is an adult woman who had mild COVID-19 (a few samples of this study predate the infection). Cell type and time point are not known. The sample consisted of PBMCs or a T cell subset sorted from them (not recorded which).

As DNA, the CDR3 is TGCGCCAGCAGCTTGGTTGGCGGGGGGGGCCGTAGCTCCTACAATGAGCAGTTCTTC. This gives the protein CASSLVGGGGRSSYNEQFF. The chain joins TRBV5-1 to TRBJ2-1; 9 bases agree with TRBD2. The CDR3 spans 19 residues. V trimming: 0 bases; J trimming: 0 bases; junction bases outside the gene matches: 10. Germline assignment: CDR1 SGHRS and CDR2 YFSETQ.